This TCR beta chain comes out of a study of T cell repertoires in cytomegalovirus infection. The wider study: Public signatures in TCR beta pointed to CMV infection and matching HLA type.

Findings and caveats of the study: HLA-C-restricted CMV clonotypes gave the most frequent clonotype in two of eight donors. Identification of carriers of CMV plus the relevant HLA was achieved through cumulative public TCR beta family frequency.

This CDR3 contains 14 residues. V was trimmed by 1 base and J by 3 bases, leaving 10 bases between them. The germline gives CDR1 SGHNT, CDR2 YYREEE (reference sequence). Notes on this clonotype: Its antigen is currently unknown.

MiXCR, run by TCRdb on the reads, gives a single entry per CDR3 protein. Altogether about 260,000 distinct CDR3 sequences are present, roughly an eighth being singletons, with the ten largest covering around 8.1%. The sequence derives from a human donor in good health (CMV status not recorded). Some clones in this sample may be carry-over from other donors' samples. Sequencing input: PBMCs. The chain uses TRBV5-4 and TRBJ1-1; D perhaps matches TRBD1 (5 bases). DNA for the CDR3: TGTGCCAGCAGCTTGTCAGGGAGGTACACTGAAGCTTTCTTT. This codes for CASSLSGRYTEAFF. Using reference TRBV5-4 and TRBJ1-1 for the parts outside the CDR3, the full variable domain is ETGVTQSPTHLIKTRGQQVTLRCSSQSGHNTVSWYQQALGQGPQFIFQYYREEENGRGNFPPRFSGLQFPNYSSELNVNALELDDSALYLCASSLSGRYTEAFFGQGTRLTVV.